A single sample is the source of the 31 T cell receptor beta chains below, sequenced in a study of OX40 agonist ivuxolimab in advanced cancers. TCRdb keeps only in-frame clones here, not all; method: immunoSEQ multiplex PCR. The repertoire includes 65,000 to 80,000 clones, around 84% of them detected once, and approximately 6.3% sits in the top ten. Sequenced here: CD4+ or CD8+ T cells sorted from blood, sampled in a trial of the OX40 agonist ivuxolimab. These receptors originate from an adult with an advanced solid tumor such as melanoma, head and neck, liver or kidney cancer.

The V and J genes are TRBV2 and TRBJ2-3, with 14 bases fitting TRBD2. Germline V CDR1 and CDR2: SNHLY, FYNNEI. V dropped 9 bases and J dropped 4; count of bases not matched to a gene: 6. The CDR3 spans 15 residues. CDR3 nucleotide sequence: TGTGCCAGGAGCCGACTAGCGGGGGGGCCAGATACGCAGTATTTT. It yields the protein CARSRLAGGPDTQYF.

Details on this clone: Germline is not matched at one junction end, which may reflect a read error. The chain carries TRBV4-1 and TRBJ2-1; 12 bases line up with TRBD2. Germline V lookup: CDR1 MGHRA, CDR2 YSYEKL. The CDR3 loop spans 18 amino acids. The CDR3 DNA reads TGCGCCAGCAGGCAAGACCCGGGGCTAGCGGGAGGGCCCTATGAGCAGTTCTTC. Amino acid sequence: CASRQDPGLAGGPYEQFF.

This sequence joins TRBV7-9 and TRBJ2-1, with TRBD2 identical over 8 bases. The CDR3 consists of 15 residues. The V gene's germline CDR1 is SEHNR and CDR2 FQNEAQ (reference sequence). After removal of 5 bases from V and 16 bases from J, the junction contained 19 bases not matched to a gene. The CDR3 sequence is CASSRSDYGRTSSFF. DNA for the CDR3: TGTGCCAGCAGCCGAAGCGATTACGGTCGGACTAGCTCATTCTTC.

There are a few counts of this clone. The chain uses TRBV30 and TRBJ1-6, with D maybe TRBD1 (5 bases). V was shortened by 4 bases and J by 8 bases, with 12 bases between the two germline ends. CDR3 length: 13 residues. CDR1 is GTSNPN, CDR2 SVGIG, per germline (reference sequence). The CDR3 protein is CAWTQGVDSPLHF. CDR3 in DNA: TGTGCCTGGACTCAAGGGGTCGATTCACCCCTCCACTTT.

This sequence joins TRBV28 and TRBJ1-2, with D possibly matching TRBD1 (5 bases). The germline V gene encodes CDR1 MDHEN and CDR2 SYDVKM. The length of the CDR3 is 12 residues. V was shortened by 8 bases and J by 2 bases, with 9 bases between the two germline ends. This CDR3 is CASWRGNYGYTF. As DNA, the CDR3 is TGTGCCAGCTGGCGGGGCAACTATGGCTACACCTTC.

This chain links TRBV6-6 with TRBJ1-6, with D possibly matching TRBD1 (5 bases). The germline V and J ends were trimmed by 6 bases and 4 bases, with 10 bases remaining between them. Germline assignment: CDR1 MNHNY and CDR2 SVGAGI (reference sequence). The CDR3 sequence is 14 residues long. The CDR3: CASSRDRYNSPLHF. For the CDR3, the DNA is TGTGCCAGCAGCCGGGACCGTTATAATTCACCCCTCCACTTT.

V is TRBV28 and J is TRBJ2-2; 8 bases line up with TRBD1. The germline CDR1 and CDR2 sequences are MDHEN and SYDVKM. V dropped 5 bases and J dropped 0; count of bases not matched to a gene: 2. CDR3 size: 15 residues. The CDR3 coding sequence is TGTGCCAGCAGTCAACAGGGGGCGAACACCGGGGAGCTGTTTTTT. It translates to CASSQQGANTGELFF.

The chain employs TRBV28 and TRBJ2-5, with D perhaps TRBD2 (6 bases). V was shortened by 5 bases and J by 5 bases, with 9 bases between the two germline ends. Germline CDR1 is MDHEN and CDR2 is SYDVKM. The CDR3 has 12 residues. The chain's CDR3 is CASSIGGETQYF. The CDR3 DNA reads TGTGCCAGCAGTATCGGAGGGGAGACCCAGTACTTC.

The chain joins TRBV7-7 to TRBJ2-7; TRBD2 agrees at 12 bases. The CDR3 totals 16 residues. CDR1 and CDR2 from the germline V gene are SSHAT and FNYEAQ (reference sequence). V lost 4 bases and J lost 2; bases outside the gene matches: 6. Here the CDR3 DNA reads TGTGCCAGCAGCTCTAGGACTAGCGGGACGCCCTACGAGCAGTACTTC. Translation: CASSSRTSGTPYEQYF.

J is TRBJ2-1 and V is TRBV19, with D perhaps being TRBD1 or TRBD2 (5 bases each). Germline V lookup: CDR1 LNHDA, CDR2 SQIVND (reference sequence). The V end lost 9 bases, the J end lost 10 bases, and 28 bases lay between the germline ends. CDR3 size: 16 residues. The CDR3 nucleotides are TGTGCCAGCAGCGCCGGCCGGGACCGACGGTTCAAGGAGCAGTTCTTC. Translated: CASSAGRDRRFKEQFF.

This chain connects TRBV4-1 to TRBJ2-6; TRBD2 is a possible D gene (6 bases). In germline, CDR1 is MGHRA, CDR2 YSYEKL. Trimming cost V 4 bases and J 0 bases, with 7 bases left between them. The CDR3 has 15 amino acids. CDR3 loop: CASSPGSSGANVLTF. In nucleotides, the CDR3 is TGCGCCAGCAGCCCCGGGAGCTCTGGGGCCAACGTCCTGACTTTC.

This clone showed up just a few times. The chain combines TRBV2 with TRBJ1-2, with D perhaps TRBD1 (5 bases). The CDR3 contains 12 residues. CDR1 is SNHLY, CDR2 FYNNEI, per germline. The germline V and J ends were trimmed by 10 bases and 2 bases, with 11 bases remaining between them. The CDR3 bases are TGTGCCATCGGGCGGACAAACTATGGCTACACCTTC. This sequence encodes CAIGRTNYGYTF.

The V call is TRBV7-9, the J call TRBJ1-3; the D is unclear. The V end lost 3 bases, the J end lost 2 bases, and 11 bases lay between the germline ends. The CDR3 runs to 15 residues. The germline V gene encodes CDR1 SEHNR and CDR2 FQNEAQ (reference sequence). The CDR3 loop is CASSFDGMPGNTIYF. Here the CDR3 DNA reads TGTGCCAGCAGCTTTGACGGGATGCCTGGAAACACCATATATTTT.

This clone was counted between two and nine times. V gene TRBV19 combines with J gene TRBJ2-2; D is undetermined. This CDR3 has 14 amino acids. Trimming took off 4 bases at V and 7 bases at J, with 13 bases between the two ends. Germline CDR1 is LNHDA and CDR2 is SQIVND (reference sequence). CDR3 DNA: TGTGCCAGTAGTAGGCAGTCTTCGGGCGGGGAGCTGTTTTTT. Its protein product is CASSRQSSGGELFF.

The chain recombines TRBV19 with TRBJ1-1; D remains unclear. The CDR3 has 14 residues. The V end lost 9 bases, the J end lost 4 bases, and 18 bases lay between the germline ends. Germline assignment: CDR1 LNHDA and CDR2 SQIVND (reference sequence). DNA for the CDR3: TGTGCCAGAACCCTAATGATGTTGCCCACTGAAGCTTTCTTT. The encoded protein is CARTLMMLPTEAFF.

The gene calls are TRBV6-1 and TRBJ2-1; no clear D. The CDR3 covers 15 residues. The germline CDR1 and CDR2 sequences are MNHNS and SASEGT. V was clipped by 6 bases and J by 0 bases, with 12 bases between them. The CDR3: CASSGLMSSYNEQFF. The DNA for the CDR3 is TGTGCCAGCAGCGGTCTCATGAGCTCCTACAATGAGCAGTTCTTC.

In its sample, this clone is medium-sized (0.01 to 0.1%). The CDR3 sequence is CASRKNEKLFF. The CDR3 DNA follows: TGTGCCAGCAGAAAAAATGAAAAACTGTTTTTT. The genes are TRBV6-6 and TRBJ1-4, with no clear D. Germline V gene sequence: CDR1 MNHNY, CDR2 SVGAGI (reference sequence). The CDR3 sequence is 11 residues long. V lost 6 bases and J lost 5, with 4 bases in between.

The rearrangement links TRBV7-6 to TRBJ2-5; D is uncertain. Germline lookup yields CDR1 SGHVS and CDR2 FNYEAQ. The ends were cut back, 1 base at V and 7 bases at J, with 10 bases in the middle. The CDR3 length is 13 residues. CDR3 sequence (DNA): TGTGCCAGCAGCTTAGAAGACGGTGGGACCCAGTACTTC. Translating it yields CASSLEDGGTQYF. The whole variable domain, remainder taken from reference TRBV7-6 and TRBJ2-5, is GAGVSQSPRYKVTKRGQDVALRCDPISGHVSLYWYRQALGQGPEFLTYFNYEAQQDKSGLPNDRFSAERPEGSISTLTIQRTEQRDSAMYRCASSLEDGGTQYFGPGTRLLVL.

This sequence joins TRBV7-2 and TRBJ2-2; 10 bases are a match to TRBD2. The length of the CDR3 is 15 residues. Germline V gene data show CDR1 as SGHTA and CDR2 as FQGNSA. The J segment lost 2 bases and the V segment lost 5 bases, leaving 2 bases of the junction unmatched. This chain's CDR3 is CASSRTSGNTGELFF. In nucleotides, the CDR3 is TGTGCCAGCAGCCGGACTAGCGGAAACACCGGGGAGCTGTTTTTT.

The V call is TRBV27, the J call TRBJ1-1, with a tentative D call TRBD1 (5 bases). V dropped 8 bases and J dropped 1 base, with 17 bases sitting between them. Germline CDR1 MNHEY, CDR2 SMNVEV (reference sequence). The CDR3 runs 15 residues. In DNA, the CDR3 is TGTGCCAGCTTCTGGGGGAGCCGGACGAACACTGAAGCTTTCTTT. Amino acids: CASFWGSRTNTEAFF.

This clone was counted a few times. The chain links TRBV2 to TRBJ2-7, with D unresolved. The CDR3 spans 14 residues. The V end lost 3 bases, the J end lost 5 bases, and 14 bases lay between the germline ends. From germline, CDR1 is SNHLY and CDR2 FYNNEI. The CDR3 DNA reads TGTGCCAGCAGTGACCATAGCCCAGGTAACGAGCAGTACGTC. Amino acids: CASSDHSPGNEQYV.

The V gene is TRBV7-6, the J gene TRBJ2-5; 8 positions agree with TRBD2. V trimming: 1 base; J trimming: 7 bases; junction bases outside the gene matches: 8. CDR1 is SGHVS and CDR2 is FNYEAQ in the germline V gene. This CDR3 has 15 amino acids. The CDR3 is CASSLDGRAAGTQYF. The CDR3 DNA follows: TGTGCCAGCAGCTTAGACGGGAGGGCCGCCGGGACCCAGTACTTC.

There are a few counts of this clone. The V call is TRBV7-7, the J call TRBJ2-5, with 11 bases that match TRBD2. CDR3 length equals 14 residues. Trimming cost V 2 bases and J 7 bases; bases outside gene matches: 3. Germline CDR1 and CDR2: SSHAT and FNYEAQ (reference sequence). The chain's CDR3 is CASSLSGTSGTQYF. In DNA form, the CDR3 reads TGTGCCAGCAGCTTATCCGGGACTAGCGGGACCCAGTACTTC.

V gene TRBV5-4 combines with J gene TRBJ2-5, with 8 bases aligning to TRBD2. V lost 4 bases to trimming and J lost 1 base; unmatched junction nucleotides: 6. This CDR3 has 15 amino acids. Germline V gene sequence: CDR1 SGHNT, CDR2 YYREEE (reference sequence). The CDR3 sequence is CASSPAGGAQETQYF. CDR3 DNA sequence: TGTGCCAGCAGCCCCGCCGGGGGGGCCCAAGAGACCCAGTACTTC.

This clone was observed a single time. The rearrangement uses TRBV6-5 and TRBJ2-3; D is undetermined. The CDR3 runs to 13 residues. V lost 7 bases and J 3 bases, leaving 11 bases between the germline ends. The germline gives CDR1 MNHEY, CDR2 SVGAGI. The DNA for the CDR3 is TGTGCCAGCATCGCGGTTGGTACAGATACGCAGTATTTT. Its translation: CASIAVGTDTQYF.

This clone was seen a single time. This chain joins TRBV5-6 and TRBJ2-2, with 7 bases identical to TRBD1. The V gene end was trimmed by 0 bases and the J gene end by 4 bases; junction bases not matched to a gene: 6. This CDR3 spans 16 amino acids. From germline, CDR1 is SGHDT and CDR2 YYEEEE. The CDR3: CASSLGGGAGTGELFF. The DNA of the CDR3 is TGTGCCAGCAGCTTGGGAGGGGGCGCCGGCACCGGGGAGCTGTTTTTT.

V is TRBV30 and J is TRBJ2-1, with D possibly being TRBD1 or TRBD2 (6 bases each). Germline CDR1 GTSNPN, CDR2 SVGIG (reference sequence). CDR3 size: 12 residues. Trimming cost V 4 bases and J 5 bases, with 9 bases left between them. CDR3 DNA: TGTGCCTGGAAGGGGGGTAACAATGAGCAGTTCTTC. Translated: CAWKGGNNEQFF.

V and J are TRBV7-2 and TRBJ2-1; 11 bases are a match to TRBD2. After removal of 5 bases from V and 4 bases from J, the junction contained 4 bases not matched to a gene. The CDR3 totals 15 residues. Per the germline V gene, CDR1 is SGHTA and CDR2 is FQGNSA. This CDR3 is CASSKLAGAYNEQFF. CDR3 DNA sequence: TGTGCCAGCAGCAAACTAGCGGGGGCTTACAATGAGCAGTTCTTC.

The genes are TRBV7-2 and TRBJ1-2; unclear D gene. The V and J ends lost 1 base and 5 bases respectively, with 5 bases between them. The length of the CDR3 is 12 residues. Looked up from germline, CDR1 is SGHTA and CDR2 is FQGNSA. The chain's CDR3 is CASSLGLYGYTF. The DNA of the CDR3 is TGTGCCAGCAGCTTAGGACTGTATGGCTACACCTTC.

The chain has TRBV4-1 and TRBJ2-2; 8 positions agree with TRBD2. CDR1 is MGHRA and CDR2 is YSYEKL in the germline V gene. This CDR3 is built from 16 residues. J lost 9 bases, V lost 4 bases, and 13 bases had no gene match. The CDR3 region is CASSRGTGGRERELFF. The CDR3 coding sequence is TGCGCCAGCAGCCGGGGAACGGGGGGGCGAGAGAGGGAGCTGTTTTTT.

This sequence joins TRBV4-3 and TRBJ2-3; 9 bases are a match to TRBD2. CDR3 length equals 17 residues. V gave up 4 bases and J gave up 0 bases; unmatched junction bases: 8. Germline loops: CDR1 LGHNA, CDR2 YSLEER. In DNA, the CDR3 is TGCGCCAGCAGCCGAGAAGCGGGAGGTCCTAGCACAGATACGCAGTATTTT. As protein: CASSREAGGPSTDTQYF.